The source of this T cell receptor beta chain is a study of OX40 agonist ivuxolimab in advanced cancers. Points from the study as a whole: Clonal expansion was among the lowest in partial responders at 0.1-3.0 mg/kg, especially CD8+.

With V trimmed by 2 bases and J by 3 bases, 3 bases remained unmatched. CDR1 and CDR2 (germline): GTSNPN, SVGIG (reference sequence). The CDR3 loop spans 14 amino acids. Only in-frame clones appear in the TCRdb table, and some are missing; sequencing was by immunoSEQ multiplex PCR. The top ten clones hold about 16% of a sample with around 11,000 clones, around 80% of them seen once. Turning to this clone: Its antigen is unknown.

This sample comprised CD4+ or CD8+ T cells sorted from blood, obtained in a trial of the OX40 agonist ivuxolimab. The rearrangement links TRBV30 to TRBJ2-1; 8 bases are shared with TRBD1. This TCR was recovered from an adult with an advanced solid tumor such as melanoma, head and neck, liver or kidney cancer. The CDR3 nucleotides are TGTGCCTGGAGTACCGACAGGGGCTACAATGAGCAGTTCTTC. It yields the protein CAWSTDRGYNEQFF.